The 24 T cell receptor beta chains in this list originate from one sample, sequenced in a study of shared clonotypes between healthy human individuals. Using immunoSEQ multiplex PCR, the repertoire was profiled, and TCRdb retains in-frame clones only, with some absent. Of about 2 million clones in the sample, about 95% were seen once. Selected positively for CCR7 and CD45RO-negative, naive CD8 cells excluded terminally differentiated effector memory CD45RA+ cells. Specimen: naive CD8+ T cells sorted from blood. These receptor sequences come from a man between 18 and 35 years old in good health.

V and J are TRBV28 and TRBJ2-1; D is perhaps TRBD2 (6 bases). The V gene's germline CDR1 is MDHEN and CDR2 SYDVKM. This CDR3 contains 14 residues. The V gene lost 3 bases and the J gene lost 7 bases, with 13 bases spanning the gap. The CDR3 nucleotides read TGTGCCAGCAGTTTGCCGGGACTCTCTAATGAGCAGTTCTTC. It translates to CASSLPGLSNEQFF.

The chain links TRBV5-4 to TRBJ1-1, with D unresolved. Deletions cut 0 bases from V and 5 bases from J, with 8 bases between. This CDR3 region has 13 residues. Per germline, CDR1 SGHNT and CDR2 YYREEE (reference sequence). Written as DNA, the CDR3 is TGTGCCAGCAGCTTGGGGTCTGGGACTGAAGCTTTCTTT. It codes for CASSLGSGTEAFF. The variable domain in full, completed from reference TRBV5-4 and TRBJ1-1, reads ETGVTQSPTHLIKTRGQQVTLRCSSQSGHNTVSWYQQALGQGPQFIFQYYREEENGRGNFPPRFSGLQFPNYSSELNVNALELDDSALYLCASSLGSGTEAFFGQGTRLTVV.

As regards this clone: This CDR3 is also generated by other DNA sequences in the sample. The chain combines TRBV11-2 with TRBJ2-7; 10 bases agree with TRBD2. With V trimmed by 2 bases and J by 3 bases, 1 base remained unmatched. The V gene's germline CDR1 is SGHAT and CDR2 FQNNGV. This CDR3 is 14 amino acids long. Here the CDR3 DNA reads TGTGCCAGCAGCTTAACTAGCGGGAACTACGAGCAGTACTTC. Translating gives CASSLTSGNYEQYF.

The V gene is TRBV7-9, the J gene TRBJ2-7, with no clear D. The length of the CDR3 is 15 residues. With 6 bases removed from V and 3 bases from J, the gap between germline ends came to 18 bases. CDR1 is SEHNR, CDR2 FQNEAQ, per germline (reference sequence). The CDR3 region has the DNA TGTGCCAGCAGTGATGCGGCCCATCTGAACTACGAGCAGTACTTC. Translated, it gives CASSDAAHLNYEQYF.

The chain has TRBV4-2 and TRBJ2-1, with D perhaps given as TRBD1 or TRBD2 (5 bases each). The CDR3 has 17 residues. Looked up from germline, CDR1 is LGHNA and CDR2 is YNFKEQ. V lost 0 bases and J lost 0, with 12 bases in between. In DNA, the CDR3 is TGTGCCAGCAGCCAAGAGCCGGGGCTTAGCTCCTACAATGAGCAGTTCTTC. Its protein is CASSQEPGLSSYNEQFF.

Points on this clone: The germline gene is not matched at one end of the junction; a read error may be the cause. The chain employs TRBV4-1 and TRBJ2-7; no reliable D call. The CDR3 has 13 amino acids. Germline V CDR1 and CDR2: MGHRA, YSYEKL. CDR3 loop: CASSQPHSFEQYF. The CDR3 DNA sequence: TGCGCCAGCAGCCAACCCCACTCCTTCGAGCAGTACTTC.

The genes are TRBV2 and TRBJ2-7, with TRBD1 matching 8 bases. J lost 5 bases, V lost 8 bases, and 8 bases had no gene match. The CDR3 extends over 13 amino acids. The V gene's germline CDR1 is SNHLY and CDR2 FYNNEI. The DNA of the CDR3 is TGTGCCAGCCTTGGACAGGGCGTCCACGAGCAGTACTTC. It specifies CASLGQGVHEQYF.

This clone was detected only once. The chain joins TRBV5-1 to TRBJ2-7; D is undetermined. Germline CDR1 SGHRS, CDR2 YFSETQ. This CDR3 region has 13 residues. V was shortened by 0 bases and J by 6 bases, with 10 bases between the two germline ends. The CDR3 is CASSLGFGSEQYF. Written as DNA, the CDR3 is TGCGCCAGCAGCTTGGGCTTCGGCTCCGAGCAGTACTTC.

On this clone itself: An end of the junction does not agree with germline; a read error may underlie this. The chain carries TRBV7-7 and TRBJ2-5; maybe TRBD1 (6 bases). The CDR3 is made up of 15 amino acids. Germline CDR1 is SSHAT and CDR2 is FNYEAQ (reference sequence). The CDR3 region has the DNA TGTGCTAGCAGCTTAGGGGACACAGGTCGCGCGACCCAGTACTTC. It yields the protein CASSLGDTGRATQYF.

This clone appeared once. The CDR3 nucleotides are TGTGCCAGCAGCAAGCGGTTGGGACAAACCTACTACGAGCAGTACTTC. Protein sequence: CASSKRLGQTYYEQYF. The genes are TRBV13 and TRBJ2-7; a weak D match, TRBD1 (6 bases). Trimming stripped 5 bases from V and 3 bases from J, with 20 bases between. The CDR3 sequence is 16 residues long. Germline assignment: CDR1 PRHDT and CDR2 FYEKMQ (reference sequence).

This clone was picked up one time. This chain links TRBV29-1 with TRBJ2-1; TRBD2 matches at 14 bases. The CDR3 sequence is 16 residues long. CDR1 and CDR2 (germline): SQVTM, ANQGSEA. The V and J ends lost 6 bases and 2 bases, in that order; junction bases with no gene match: 6. Here the CDR3 DNA reads TGCAGCGTCGCCGGGACTAGCGGGAGCCCCTACAATGAGCAGTTCTTC. The encoded protein is CSVAGTSGSPYNEQFF.

This sequence joins TRBV11-2 and TRBJ2-5, with D maybe TRBD2 (5 bases). CDR1 SGHAT and CDR2 FQNNGV come from the germline V gene. The CDR3 length is 15 residues. The V end lost 5 bases, the J end lost 3 bases, and 16 bases lay between the germline ends. CDR3 residues: CASSLADSYEETQYF. The CDR3 DNA reads TGTGCCAGCAGCCTCGCGGACTCATATGAAGAGACCCAGTACTTC. Together with reference TRBV11-2 and TRBJ2-5, the CDR3 gives the full variable domain: EAGVAQSPRYKIIEKRQSVAFWCNPISGHATLYWYQQILGQGPKLLIQFQNNGVVDDSQLPKDRFSAERLKGVDSTLKIQPAKLEDSAVYLCASSLADSYEETQYFGPGTRLLVL.

Of note for this clone: Other DNA variants within this sample encode the same CDR3. This rearrangement joins TRBV11-2 to TRBJ2-7; 11 bases agree with TRBD2. With V trimmed by 3 bases and J by 4 bases, 5 bases remained unmatched. The CDR3 consists of 15 residues. The germline V gene has CDR1 SGHAT and CDR2 FQNNGV. Written as DNA, the CDR3 is TGTGCCAGCAGCTTCACTAGCGGGAGCATTTACGAGCAGTACTTC. This sequence encodes CASSFTSGSIYEQYF.

CDR3 protein: CASSPLDTDTQYF. In nucleotides, the CDR3 is TGTGCCAGCTCACCACTCGATACAGATACGCAGTATTTT. The rearrangement links TRBV18 to TRBJ2-3; D is unresolved. CDR3 length: 13 amino acids. Trimming cost V 1 base and J 3 bases, with 5 bases left between them. Looked up from germline, CDR1 is KGHSH and CDR2 is LQKENI.

This clone was counted a single time. This chain uses TRBV27 with TRBJ2-1; no reliable D call. V was clipped by 4 bases and J by 0 bases, with 7 bases between them. CDR3 length: 14 amino acids. From germline, CDR1 is MNHEY and CDR2 SMNVEV (reference sequence). The CDR3 is CASSSIDSYNEQFF. Here the CDR3 DNA reads TGTGCCAGCAGTTCGATCGACTCCTACAATGAGCAGTTCTTC.

The chain combines TRBV7-2 with TRBJ1-5, with D perhaps matching TRBD1 (6 bases). The V end was cut by 6 bases, the J end by 2 bases, with 11 bases between. Per germline, CDR1 SGHTA and CDR2 FQGNSA. The CDR3 contains 14 residues. Here the CDR3 reads CASRVRGGNQPQHF. The DNA for the CDR3 is TGTGCCAGCAGAGTCAGGGGTGGCAATCAGCCCCAGCATTTT. The full variable domain, in which reference TRBV7-2 and TRBJ1-5 provide the parts outside the CDR3, is GAGVSQSPSNKVTEKGKDVELRCDPISGHTALYWYRQSLGQGLEFLIYFQGNSAPDKSGLPSDRFSAERTGGSVSTLTIQRTQQEDSAVYLCASRVRGGNQPQHFGDGTRLSIL.

The V call is TRBV15, the J call TRBJ2-5, with a weak D call TRBD1 (6 bases). Germline V lookup: CDR1 LNHNV, CDR2 YYDKDF (reference sequence). Trimming stripped 3 bases from V and 0 bases from J, with 14 bases between. This CDR3 spans 16 amino acids. DNA for the CDR3: TGTGCCACCAGCAGTCGAATACAGGGCTACCAAGAGACCCAGTACTTC. Its protein is CATSSRIQGYQETQYF.

The rearrangement joins TRBV5-6 to TRBJ2-7; no clear D. CDR3 length: 14 amino acids. Looked up from germline, CDR1 is SGHDT and CDR2 is YYEEEE. Deletions cut 4 bases from V and 2 bases from J, with 13 bases between. CDR3 amino acids: CASSPWATPYEQYF. CDR3 coding DNA: TGTGCCAGCAGCCCTTGGGCCACCCCCTACGAGCAGTACTTC.

This clone was found once. The chain joins TRBV4-1 to TRBJ1-5; TRBD1 matches 8 bases. CDR1 is MGHRA, CDR2 YSYEKL, per germline. This CDR3 is built from 15 residues. J was trimmed by 5 bases and V by 3 bases; bases with no gene match: 6. CDR3 coding DNA: TGCGCCAGCAGCCACCTCGGGACAGGACATCAGCCCCAGCATTTT. Translation: CASSHLGTGHQPQHF.

The chain joins TRBV6-1 to TRBJ1-2, with a weak D call TRBD1 (5 bases). The CDR3 loop spans 16 amino acids. V lost 0 bases and J lost 2, with 13 bases in between. The germline V gene encodes CDR1 MNHNS and CDR2 SASEGT. The CDR3 region is CASSEALRGANYGYTF. The CDR3 nucleotides are TGTGCCAGCAGTGAAGCTCTAAGGGGAGCAAACTATGGCTACACCTTC.

V gene TRBV10-2 combines with J gene TRBJ2-3; 8 nucleotides match TRBD2. Trimming took 0 bases from V and 8 from J; bases not matched to a gene: 1. CDR3 length: 13 amino acids. Germline V gene sequence: CDR1 WSHSY, CDR2 SAAADI. The CDR3 DNA follows: TGCGCCAGCAGTGAGTCGGGACTAGTTACGCAGTATTTT. The encoded protein is CASSESGLVTQYF.

This chain links TRBV2 with TRBJ2-3; perhaps TRBD2 as D (5 bases). V was trimmed by 6 bases and J by 0 bases, leaving 10 bases between them. The CDR3 contains 14 residues. CDR1 SNHLY and CDR2 FYNNEI come from the germline V gene. This CDR3 is CASRTGISTDTQYF. The CDR3 DNA sequence: TGTGCCAGCAGGACCGGGATAAGCACAGATACGCAGTATTTT. Supplemented by reference TRBV2 and TRBJ2-3, the full variable domain reads EPEVTQTPSHQVTQMGQEVILRCVPISNHLYFYWYRQILGQKVEFLVSFYNNEISEKSEIFDDQFSVERPDGSNFTLKIRSTKLEDSAMYFCASRTGISTDTQYFGPGTRLTVL.

The sample holds one count of this clone. This chain connects TRBV7-6 to TRBJ2-7; D tentatively reads TRBD1 or TRBD2 (5 bases each). Germline V CDR1 and CDR2: SGHVS, FNYEAQ. Trimming removed 4 bases from V and 1 base from J, with 20 bases in between. The CDR3 length is 17 residues. CDR3: CASSSPVGGGFSYEQYF. CDR3 DNA sequence: TGTGCCAGCAGCTCCCCGGTCGGTGGGGGATTTTCCTACGAGCAGTACTTC.

The chain carries TRBV6-6 and TRBJ2-3; the D gene is possibly TRBD2 (6 bases). CDR1 and CDR2 (germline): MNHNY, SVGAGI (reference sequence). This CDR3 is built from 16 residues. V was shortened by 0 bases and J by 2 bases, with 12 bases between the two germline ends. CDR3 amino acids: CASSYSASAYTDTQYF. The CDR3 coding sequence is TGTGCCAGCAGTTACTCGGCTAGCGCCTACACAGATACGCAGTATTTT.